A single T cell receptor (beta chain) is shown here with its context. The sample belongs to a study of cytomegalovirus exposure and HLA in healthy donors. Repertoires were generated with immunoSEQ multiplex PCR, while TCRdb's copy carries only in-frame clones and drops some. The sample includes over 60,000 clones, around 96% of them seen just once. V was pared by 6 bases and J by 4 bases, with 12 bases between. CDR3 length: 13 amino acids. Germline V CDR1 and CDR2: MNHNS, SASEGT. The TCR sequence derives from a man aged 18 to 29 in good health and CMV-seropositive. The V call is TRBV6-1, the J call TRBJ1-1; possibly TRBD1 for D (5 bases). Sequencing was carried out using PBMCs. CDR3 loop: CASSPPGGTEAFF. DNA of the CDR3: TGTGCCAGCAGCCCTCCGGGGGGCACTGAAGCTTTCTTT.